The next 7 T cell receptor beta chains were all read from a single sample in a study of shared clonotypes between healthy human individuals. Sequencing was performed with immunoSEQ multiplex PCR; in TCRdb, only in-frame clones are kept and a portion is missing. The sample contains 550,000 to 700,000 clones, around four fifths of which appear only once. Input material: memory CD4+ T cells sorted from blood. Subset defined: CD45RA-negative fraction. The origin of the receptors is a woman in her 30s in good health.

The V gene is TRBV20-1, the J gene TRBJ2-7, with D perhaps TRBD1 (6 bases). The length of the CDR3 is 11 residues. Germline CDR1 reads DFQATT; CDR2 reads SNEGSKA (reference sequence). Trimming shortened V by 3 bases and J by 8 bases, and 11 bases separated the two germline ends. CDR3 region: CSASPGTQQYF. The CDR3, as DNA: TGCAGTGCTAGCCCCGGGACACAGCAGTACTTC.

CDR3 sequence: CASSSRTGSNQPQHF. The CDR3 DNA reads TGTGCCAGCAGCTCCCGGACAGGGAGCAATCAGCCCCAGCATTTT. J is TRBJ1-5 and V is TRBV7-2, with 8 nucleotides matching TRBD1. J was trimmed by 1 base and V by 4 bases; bases with no gene match: 3. This CDR3 has 15 amino acids. Germline V gene data show CDR1 as SGHTA and CDR2 as FQGNSA.

CDR3 region: CASSLGDTSNQPQHF. CDR3 sequence (DNA): TGTGCCAGCAGCTTAGGGGATACTAGCAATCAGCCCCAGCATTTT. J is TRBJ1-5 and V is TRBV11-3; no clear D. The CDR3 is 15 residues long. Germline CDR1 and CDR2: SGHNT and YENEEA. V was clipped by 1 base and J by 0 bases, with 7 bases between them.

This chain connects TRBV11-2 to TRBJ2-1; 11 bases align to TRBD2. The CDR3 totals 17 residues. Germline V gives CDR1 SGHAT, CDR2 FQNNGV. The V and J ends lost 8 bases and 5 bases, in that order; junction bases with no gene match: 14. For the CDR3, the DNA is TGTGCCAGCTCGGGACTAGCGGCTTCTGACGTAAACAATGAGCAGTTCTTC. Protein: CASSGLAASDVNNEQFF.

The J gene is TRBJ2-7, the V gene TRBV5-1; the D is unclear. V lost 2 bases, J lost 3 bases, and 12 bases lay in between. Germline lookup yields CDR1 SGHRS and CDR2 YFSETQ. CDR3 size: 14 residues. CDR3 nucleotide sequence: TGCGCCAGCAGCTTTTCGGTTCCGGGCTACGAGCAGTACTTC. Translation: CASSFSVPGYEQYF. Complete variable domain (other parts from reference TRBV5-1 and TRBJ2-7): KAGVTQTPRYLIKTRGQQVTLSCSPISGHRSVSWYQQTPGQGLQFLFEYFSETQRNKGNFPGRFSGRQFSNSRSEMNVSTLELGDSALYLCASSFSVPGYEQYFGPGTRLTVT.

The V and J genes are TRBV7-2 and TRBJ2-2; the match to TRBD1 covers 9 bases. The CDR3 length is 15 residues. The germline V gene has CDR1 SGHTA and CDR2 FQGNSA. The J segment lost 3 bases and the V segment lost 5 bases, leaving 4 bases of the junction unmatched. CDR3: CASSKWTGDTGELFF. The CDR3, as DNA: TGTGCCAGCAGCAAGTGGACAGGGGACACCGGGGAGCTGTTTTTT.

The V and J genes are TRBV19 and TRBJ1-2; D not certain. The germline V gene has CDR1 LNHDA and CDR2 SQIVND (reference sequence). The CDR3 totals 13 residues. V was shortened by 10 bases and J by 2 bases, with 14 bases between the two germline ends. CDR3 sequence reads: CATLGEGNYGYTF. The CDR3 nucleotides are TGTGCCACCCTCGGGGAAGGCAACTATGGCTACACCTTC.